This T cell receptor beta chain was sequenced during a study of CD8 T cells in ankylosing spondylitis. As regards this clonotype: What it binds is not known.

A single record per CDR3 protein comes from TCRdb applying MiXCR to the 5' RACE reads. The sample lists over 700,000 distinct CDR3 sequences; 19% were seen once. CDR3 length: 13 amino acids. Germline lookup yields CDR1 DFQATT and CDR2 SNEGSKA (reference sequence). With 4 bases removed from V and 4 bases from J, the gap between germline ends came to 13 bases. Study-level results: Disease-linked clones were CD8+ and relatively rare in peripheral blood. Ankylosing spondylitis blood appeared to be characterized by a TCR beta motif of eight or nine highly homologous variants.

What was sequenced was blood, either unsorted or a sorted T cell fraction (not recorded which). The clonotype comes from a male donor with ankylosing spondylitis. The chain employs TRBV20-1 and TRBJ1-2; D gene uncertain. CDR3 protein: CSATLVETYGYTF. The CDR3 DNA sequence: TGCAGTGCTACTCTCGTTGAGACCTATGGCTACACCTTC.